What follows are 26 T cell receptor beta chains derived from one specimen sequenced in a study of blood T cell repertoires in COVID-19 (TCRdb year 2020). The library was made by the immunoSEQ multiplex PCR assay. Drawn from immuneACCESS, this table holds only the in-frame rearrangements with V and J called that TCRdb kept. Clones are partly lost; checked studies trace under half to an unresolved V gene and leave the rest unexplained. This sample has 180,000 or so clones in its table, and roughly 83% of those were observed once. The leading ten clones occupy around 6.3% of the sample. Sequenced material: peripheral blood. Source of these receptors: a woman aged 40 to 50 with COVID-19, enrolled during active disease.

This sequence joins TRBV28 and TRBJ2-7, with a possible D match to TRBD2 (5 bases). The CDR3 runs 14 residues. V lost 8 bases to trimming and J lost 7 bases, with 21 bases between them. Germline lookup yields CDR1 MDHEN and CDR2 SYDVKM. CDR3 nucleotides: TGTGCCAGCCTGGAACGAAAGAGGGCCTGGGAGCAGTACTTC. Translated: CASLERKRAWEQYF.

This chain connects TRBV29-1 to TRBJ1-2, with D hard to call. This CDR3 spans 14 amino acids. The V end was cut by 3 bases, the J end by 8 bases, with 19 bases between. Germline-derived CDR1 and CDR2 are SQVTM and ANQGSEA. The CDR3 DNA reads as TGCAGCGTTGAGAGGGTTCTTAAATCTTCGGGCTACACCTTC. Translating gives CSVERVLKSSGYTF.

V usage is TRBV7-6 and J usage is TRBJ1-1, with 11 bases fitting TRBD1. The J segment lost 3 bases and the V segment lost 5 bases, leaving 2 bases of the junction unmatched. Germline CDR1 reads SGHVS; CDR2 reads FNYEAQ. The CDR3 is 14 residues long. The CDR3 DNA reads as TGTGCCAGCAGCAGGACAGGGGGCCACACTGAAGCTTTCTTT. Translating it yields CASSRTGGHTEAFF.

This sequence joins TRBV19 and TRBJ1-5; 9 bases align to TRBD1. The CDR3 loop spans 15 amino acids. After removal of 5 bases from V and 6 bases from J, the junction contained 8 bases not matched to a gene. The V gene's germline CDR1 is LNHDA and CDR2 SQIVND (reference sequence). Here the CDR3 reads CASSHRQGDSQPQHF. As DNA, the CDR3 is TGTGCCAGTAGTCACCGACAGGGGGACAGTCAGCCCCAGCATTTT.

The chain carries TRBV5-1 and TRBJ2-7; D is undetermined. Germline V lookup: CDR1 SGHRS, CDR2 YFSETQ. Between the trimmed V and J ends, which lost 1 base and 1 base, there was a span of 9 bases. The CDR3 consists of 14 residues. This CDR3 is CASSLYDTSYEQYF. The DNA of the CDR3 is TGCGCCAGCAGCTTGTATGACACTTCCTACGAGCAGTACTTC.

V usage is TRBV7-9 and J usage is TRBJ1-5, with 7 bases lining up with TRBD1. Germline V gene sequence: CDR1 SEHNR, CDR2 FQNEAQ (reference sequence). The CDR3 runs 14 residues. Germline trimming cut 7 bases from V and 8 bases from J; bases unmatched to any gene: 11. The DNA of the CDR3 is TGTGCCAGCACCAACCTAACTCAGGGGGAGCCCCAGCATTTT. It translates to CASTNLTQGEPQHF.

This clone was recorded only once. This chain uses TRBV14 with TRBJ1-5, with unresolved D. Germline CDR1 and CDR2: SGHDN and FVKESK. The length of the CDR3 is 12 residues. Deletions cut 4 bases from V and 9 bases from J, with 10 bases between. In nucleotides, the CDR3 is TGTGCCAGCAGCCGAGGGATCGGGCCCCAGCATTTT. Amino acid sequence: CASSRGIGPQHF. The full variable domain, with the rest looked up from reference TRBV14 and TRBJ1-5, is EAGVTQFPSHSVIEKGQTVTLRCDPISGHDNLYWYRRVMGKEIKFLLHFVKESKQDESGMPNNRFLAERTGGTYSTLKVQPAELEDSGVYFCASSRGIGPQHFGDGTRLSIL.

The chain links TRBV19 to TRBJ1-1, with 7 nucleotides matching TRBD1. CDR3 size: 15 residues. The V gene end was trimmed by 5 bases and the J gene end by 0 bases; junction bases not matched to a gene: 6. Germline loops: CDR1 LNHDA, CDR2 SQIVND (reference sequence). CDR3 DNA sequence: TGTGCCAGTAGTCTCGGGACAGCGATGAACACTGAAGCTTTCTTT. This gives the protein CASSLGTAMNTEAFF.

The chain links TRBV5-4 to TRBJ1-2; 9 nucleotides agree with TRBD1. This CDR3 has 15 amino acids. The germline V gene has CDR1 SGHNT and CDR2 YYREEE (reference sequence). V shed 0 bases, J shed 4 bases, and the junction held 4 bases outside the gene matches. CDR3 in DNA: TGTGCCAGCAGCTTGGGGGACAGGGACCTCTATGGCTACACCTTC. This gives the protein CASSLGDRDLYGYTF. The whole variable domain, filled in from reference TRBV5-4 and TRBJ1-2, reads ETGVTQSPTHLIKTRGQQVTLRCSSQSGHNTVSWYQQALGQGPQFIFQYYREEENGRGNFPPRFSGLQFPNYSSELNVNALELDDSALYLCASSLGDRDLYGYTFGSGTRLTVV.

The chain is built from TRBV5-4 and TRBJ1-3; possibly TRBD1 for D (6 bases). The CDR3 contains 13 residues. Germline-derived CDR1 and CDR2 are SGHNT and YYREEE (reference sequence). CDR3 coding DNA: TGTGCTGGGGGCAGGTCCTCTGGAAACACCATATATTTT. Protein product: CAGGRSSGNTIYF. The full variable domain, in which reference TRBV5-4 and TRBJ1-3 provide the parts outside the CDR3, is ETGVTQSPTHLIKTRGQQVTLRCSSQSGHNTVSWYQQALGQGPQFIFQYYREEENGRGNFPPRFSGLQFPNYSSELNVNALELDDSALYLCAGGRSSGNTIYFGEGSWLTVV.

CDR3 amino acids: CASSFHDPTGWFNEKLFF. In DNA, the CDR3 is TGTGCCAGCAGCTTCCACGACCCGACAGGGTGGTTCAATGAAAAACTGTTTTTT. The chain links TRBV11-2 to TRBJ1-4; 7 bases align to TRBD1. V gave up 3 bases and J gave up 5 bases; unmatched junction bases: 15. In germline, CDR1 is SGHAT, CDR2 FQNNGV. This CDR3 spans 18 amino acids.

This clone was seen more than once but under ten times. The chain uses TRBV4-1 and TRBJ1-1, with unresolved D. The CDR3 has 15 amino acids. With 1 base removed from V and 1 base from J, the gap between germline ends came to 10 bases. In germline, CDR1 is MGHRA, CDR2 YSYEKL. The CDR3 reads CASSQGPATNTEAFF. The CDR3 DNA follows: TGCGCCAGCAGCCAAGGCCCCGCTACGAACACTGAAGCTTTCTTT.

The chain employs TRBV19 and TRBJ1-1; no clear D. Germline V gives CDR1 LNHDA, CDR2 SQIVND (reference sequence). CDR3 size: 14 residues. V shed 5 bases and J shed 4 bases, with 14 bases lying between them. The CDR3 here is CASSGGPRGTEAFF. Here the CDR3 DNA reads TGTGCCAGTAGTGGAGGACCAAGAGGCACTGAAGCTTTCTTT. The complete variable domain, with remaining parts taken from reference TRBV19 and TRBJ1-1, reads DGGITQSPKYLFRKEGQNVTLSCEQNLNHDAMYWYRQDPGQGLRLIYYSQIVNDFQKGDIAEGYSVSREKKESFPLTVTSAQKNPTAFYLCASSGGPRGTEAFFGQGTRLTVV.

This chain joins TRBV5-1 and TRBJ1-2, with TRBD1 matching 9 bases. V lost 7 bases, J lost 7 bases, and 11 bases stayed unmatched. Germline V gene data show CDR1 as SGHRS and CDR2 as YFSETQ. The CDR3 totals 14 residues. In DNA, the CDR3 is TGCGCCAGCGCAGAAGAACAGGGGGCGCGTGGCTACACCTTC. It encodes CASAEEQGARGYTF.

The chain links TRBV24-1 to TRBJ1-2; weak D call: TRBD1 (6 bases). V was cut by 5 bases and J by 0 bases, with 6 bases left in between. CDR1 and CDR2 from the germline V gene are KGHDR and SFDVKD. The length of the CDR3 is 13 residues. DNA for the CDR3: TGTGCCACCAGTGCAGGGGCTAACTATGGCTACACCTTC. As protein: CATSAGANYGYTF.

CDR3 nucleotides: TGTGCCAGCAGTGGGTGGACAGGGGCAGATGAAAAACTGTTTTTT. It yields the protein CASSGWTGADEKLFF. This rearrangement joins TRBV6-2 or TRBV6-3 to TRBJ1-4, with 9 bases that match TRBD1. The trim removed 5 bases at V and 6 bases at J, leaving 7 bases unmatched. The CDR3 spans 15 residues. Germline CDR1 reads MNHEY; CDR2 reads SVGEGT.

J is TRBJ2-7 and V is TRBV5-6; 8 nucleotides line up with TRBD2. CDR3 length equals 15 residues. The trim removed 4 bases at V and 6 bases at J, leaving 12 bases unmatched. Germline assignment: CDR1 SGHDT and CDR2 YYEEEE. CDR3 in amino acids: CASSLSLLRGGEQYF. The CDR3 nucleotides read TGTGCCAGCAGCCTGAGCCTTCTTCGGGGGGGCGAGCAGTACTTC.

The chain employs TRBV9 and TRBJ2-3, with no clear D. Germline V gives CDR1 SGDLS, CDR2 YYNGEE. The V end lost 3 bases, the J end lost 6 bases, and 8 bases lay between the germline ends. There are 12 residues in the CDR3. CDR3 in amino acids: CASSDYGDTQYF. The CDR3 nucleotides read TGTGCCAGCAGCGATTACGGGGATACGCAGTATTTT.

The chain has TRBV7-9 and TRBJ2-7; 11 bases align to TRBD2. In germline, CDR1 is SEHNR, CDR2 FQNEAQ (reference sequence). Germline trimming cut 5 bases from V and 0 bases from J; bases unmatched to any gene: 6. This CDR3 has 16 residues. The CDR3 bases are TGTGCCAGCAGCGAAACTAGCGGGAGACTCTCCTACGAGCAGTACTTC. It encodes CASSETSGRLSYEQYF.

The CDR3 loop is CASHRGDQPQHF. The CDR3 DNA follows: TGTGCCAGTCACAGGGGGGACCAGCCCCAGCATTTT. The J gene is TRBJ1-5, the V gene TRBV6-6, with 8 bases fitting TRBD1. Germline CDR1 MNHNY, CDR2 SVGAGI (reference sequence). The V and J ends lost 9 bases and 7 bases, in that order; junction bases with no gene match: 5. The CDR3 extends over 12 amino acids.

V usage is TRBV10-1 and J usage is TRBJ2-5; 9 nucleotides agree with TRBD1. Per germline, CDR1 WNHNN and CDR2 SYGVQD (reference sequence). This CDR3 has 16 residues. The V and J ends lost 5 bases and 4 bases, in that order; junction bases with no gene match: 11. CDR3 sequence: CASSTIPGQGGETQYF. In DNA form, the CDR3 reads TGCGCCAGCAGTACCATTCCGGGACAGGGAGGAGAGACCCAGTACTTC.

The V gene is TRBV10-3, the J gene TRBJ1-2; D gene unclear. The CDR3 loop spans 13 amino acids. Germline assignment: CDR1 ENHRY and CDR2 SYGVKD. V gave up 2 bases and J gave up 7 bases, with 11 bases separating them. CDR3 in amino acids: CAISETAGGGYTF. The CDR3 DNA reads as TGTGCCATCAGTGAGACGGCAGGTGGTGGCTACACCTTC.

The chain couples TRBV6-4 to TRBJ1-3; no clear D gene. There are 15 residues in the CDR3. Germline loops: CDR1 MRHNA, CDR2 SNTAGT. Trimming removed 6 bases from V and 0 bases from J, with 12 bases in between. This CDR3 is CASRFRPYSGNTIYF. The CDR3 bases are TGTGCCAGCAGATTCAGGCCTTACTCTGGAAACACCATATATTTT.

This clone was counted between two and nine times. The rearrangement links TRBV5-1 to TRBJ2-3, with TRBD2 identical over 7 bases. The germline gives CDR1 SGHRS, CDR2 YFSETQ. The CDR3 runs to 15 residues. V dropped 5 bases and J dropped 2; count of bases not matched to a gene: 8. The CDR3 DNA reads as TGCGCCAGCAGGGATACGGGACTATTCACAGATACGCAGTATTTT. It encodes CASRDTGLFTDTQYF.

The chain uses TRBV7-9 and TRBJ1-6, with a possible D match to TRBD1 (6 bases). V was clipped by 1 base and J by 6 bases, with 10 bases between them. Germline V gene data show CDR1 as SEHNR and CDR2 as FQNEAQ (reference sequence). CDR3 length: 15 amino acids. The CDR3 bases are TGTGCCAGCAGCTTAGGAACAGGGATTAATTCACCCCTCCACTTT. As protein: CASSLGTGINSPLHF.

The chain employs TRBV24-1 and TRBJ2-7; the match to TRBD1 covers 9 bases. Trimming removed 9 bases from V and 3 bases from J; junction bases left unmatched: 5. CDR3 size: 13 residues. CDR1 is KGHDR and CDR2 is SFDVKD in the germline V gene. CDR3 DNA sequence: TGTGCCACCTCCGACAGGGGGAGCTACGAGCAGTACTTC. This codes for CATSDRGSYEQYF.